The count of the clone carrying this T cell receptor (beta chain) is one. Its antigen remains unidentified. TCRdb's table, derived via immunoSEQ multiplex PCR, lists solely in-frame clones and lacks some. The profile shows approximately 75,000 clones, around 87% of them singletons. This sample was taken from a study of graft-versus-host responses after intestinal transplantation. This CDR3 region has 15 residues. The germline gives CDR1 MNHEY, CDR2 SMNVEV (reference sequence). V was pared by 4 bases and J by 4 bases, with 7 bases of the junction left unmatched. Sequenced material: unstimulated CD8+ T cells sorted from spleen or lymph node cells, taken before transplant. The TCR comes from a human donor who was the organ donor for an intestinal transplant. V and J are TRBV27 and TRBJ1-1, with TRBD1 matching 9 bases. CDR3 bases: TGTGCCAGCAGTTCTTTACAGGGGGCGAGCACTGAAGCTTTCTTT. This encodes CASSSLQGASTEAFF.